The 24 T cell receptor beta chains below all came from one sample that was sequenced in a study of blood T cell repertoires in COVID-19. Sequencing used immunoSEQ multiplex PCR; TCRdb keeps in-frame clones, though not all of them. In the table there are some 120,000 clones, roughly 80% of which are singletons. The sample was peripheral blood. These receptors all stem from a man aged 55-75 years with acute or convalescent COVID-19.

The rearrangement links TRBV5-6 to TRBJ1-5, with D possibly being TRBD1 (5 bases). Trimming stripped 2 bases from V and 2 bases from J, with 14 bases between. The CDR3 runs to 16 residues. CDR1 and CDR2 from the germline V gene are SGHDT and YYEEEE. CDR3 amino acids: CASSFQGSDRNQPQHF. The CDR3 nucleotides are TGTGCCAGCAGCTTCCAGGGCTCCGATCGCAATCAGCCCCAGCATTTT.

The rearrangement joins TRBV6-5 to TRBJ1-2, with 8 nucleotides matching TRBD1. V lost 8 bases, J lost 8 bases, and 7 bases stayed unmatched. From germline, CDR1 is MNHEY and CDR2 SVGAGI. The CDR3 is made up of 12 amino acids. The CDR3 bases are TGTGCCAGCGGCCAGGGGGCGCGGGGCTACACCTTC. This sequence encodes CASGQGARGYTF.

This clone was detected ten times or more. The chain links TRBV19 to TRBJ1-1; 8 nucleotides align to TRBD1. This CDR3 region has 16 residues. V was clipped by 4 bases and J by 5 bases; unmatched bases: 12. From germline, CDR1 is LNHDA and CDR2 SQIVND (reference sequence). This CDR3 reads CASSKPTWTGSTEAFF. The CDR3 DNA is TGTGCCAGTAGTAAACCTACGTGGACAGGGAGTACTGAAGCTTTCTTT.

The chain joins TRBV19 to TRBJ1-2, with D possibly matching TRBD1 (5 bases). The germline V gene encodes CDR1 LNHDA and CDR2 SQIVND (reference sequence). This CDR3 is 14 amino acids long. Trimming pared 3 bases from V and 8 bases from J, leaving 16 bases between. CDR3 DNA sequence: TGTGCCAGTAGTATGAAAGGGGCCCTCACCGGCTACACCTTC. Its protein is CASSMKGALTGYTF.

The J gene is TRBJ2-3, the V gene TRBV5-1, with TRBD2 matching over 12 bases. J lost 0 bases, V lost 5 bases, and 19 bases had no gene match. This CDR3 region has 21 residues. Germline CDR1 reads SGHRS; CDR2 reads YFSETQ. CDR3 in DNA: TGCGCCAGCAGTTTGAAGCCCCTAGCGGGAGGGCAAGGGCTCAGCACAGATACGCAGTATTTT. Protein sequence: CASSLKPLAGGQGLSTDTQYF.

The sample holds a few counts of this clone. The J gene is TRBJ1-1, the V gene TRBV10-2; D remains unclear. From germline, CDR1 is WSHSY and CDR2 SAAADI. V lost 2 bases to trimming and J lost 2 bases, with 6 bases between them. This CDR3 has 13 amino acids. For the CDR3, the DNA is TGCGCCAGCAGTGAGCAGTTTAACACTGAAGCTTTCTTT. It codes for CASSEQFNTEAFF.

The rearrangement joins TRBV9 to TRBJ2-7, with D possibly being TRBD2 (5 bases). Germline V gives CDR1 SGDLS, CDR2 YYNGEE. Trimming stripped 2 bases from V and 0 bases from J, with 12 bases between. This CDR3 has 15 amino acids. Here the CDR3 reads CASSVSATSSYEQYF. The DNA for the CDR3 is TGTGCCAGCAGCGTTAGCGCTACCAGCTCCTACGAGCAGTACTTC.

The chain links TRBV24-1 to TRBJ1-5; weak D call: TRBD1 (5 bases). The CDR3 loop spans 13 amino acids. CDR1 is KGHDR and CDR2 is SFDVKD in the germline V gene. Deletions cut 5 bases from V and 4 bases from J, with 8 bases between. The CDR3 coding sequence is TGTGCCACCAGTGGGGCAGGGAATCAGCCCCAGCATTTT. This encodes CATSGAGNQPQHF.

The rearrangement joins TRBV7-2 to TRBJ1-2; D gene unclear. Germline CDR1 SGHTA, CDR2 FQGNSA. CDR3 length: 13 amino acids. Trimming left V 5 bases short and J 2 bases short, with 9 bases between. The CDR3 here is CASSPDKNYGYTF. The CDR3 DNA reads TGTGCCAGCAGCCCAGACAAGAACTATGGCTACACCTTC.

The rearrangement joins TRBV13 to TRBJ1-3; D ambiguous. Trimming removed 5 bases from V and 0 bases from J, with 14 bases in between. CDR1 is PRHDT and CDR2 is FYEKMQ in the germline V gene (reference sequence). This CDR3 is built from 16 residues. The CDR3, as DNA: TGTGCCAGCAGCCTGTACACGGAGAACTCTGGAAACACCATATATTTT. Its translation: CASSLYTENSGNTIYF.

The chain joins TRBV2 to TRBJ1-2; weak D call: TRBD1 (6 bases). This CDR3 has 16 amino acids. The germline V and J ends were trimmed by 0 bases and 5 bases, with 16 bases remaining between them. The germline gives CDR1 SNHLY, CDR2 FYNNEI. DNA of the CDR3: TGTGCCAGCAGTGAAGCGCTGGGGCAGGGGAAATATGGCTACACCTTC. Amino acids: CASSEALGQGKYGYTF.

CDR3 protein: CASSLSDRGTYGYTF. The CDR3 coding sequence is TGTGCCAGCAGCTTATCGGACAGGGGGACATATGGCTACACCTTC. The chain carries TRBV11-2 and TRBJ1-2, with 10 bases that match TRBD1. The trim removed 2 bases at V and 5 bases at J, leaving 5 bases unmatched. Germline CDR1 and CDR2: SGHAT and FQNNGV. This CDR3 is built from 15 residues.

This clone has a handful of counts. The V and J genes are TRBV5-1 and TRBJ1-1; D is possibly TRBD1 (5 bases). Trimming left V 0 bases short and J 5 bases short, with 14 bases between. The germline V gene encodes CDR1 SGHRS and CDR2 YFSETQ. The CDR3 loop spans 15 amino acids. The DNA for the CDR3 is TGCGCCAGCAGCTTGGTCAGGGACTCTAGGACTGAAGCTTTCTTT. Translation: CASSLVRDSRTEAFF.

This clone was detected a few times. J is TRBJ1-1 and V is TRBV19; 9 bases align to TRBD1. With 5 bases clipped from V and 4 bases from J, the junction kept 8 bases outside the gene matches. Germline V CDR1 and CDR2: LNHDA, SQIVND (reference sequence). This CDR3 has 15 residues. The CDR3: CASSSNDRGFTEAFF. For the CDR3, the DNA is TGTGCCAGTAGTTCTAATGACAGGGGGTTCACTGAAGCTTTCTTT. The full variable domain, in which reference TRBV19 and TRBJ1-1 provide the parts outside the CDR3, is DGGITQSPKYLFRKEGQNVTLSCEQNLNHDAMYWYRQDPGQGLRLIYYSQIVNDFQKGDIAEGYSVSREKKESFPLTVTSAQKNPTAFYLCASSSNDRGFTEAFFGQGTRLTVV.

The chain employs TRBV6-1 and TRBJ1-5; 9 bases map to TRBD1. V was clipped by 2 bases and J by 9 bases; unmatched bases: 5. The CDR3 sequence is 14 residues long. CDR1 MNHNS and CDR2 SASEGT come from the germline V gene. The CDR3 DNA reads as TGTGCCAGCAGTGAAAACAGGGGGCGCATGCCCCAGCATTTT. Translation gives CASSENRGRMPQHF.

The chain recombines TRBV7-9 with TRBJ2-5, with 8 bases lining up with TRBD1. Looked up from germline, CDR1 is SEHNR and CDR2 is FQNEAQ (reference sequence). V dropped 5 bases and J dropped 5; count of bases not matched to a gene: 13. This CDR3 spans 16 amino acids. The CDR3 region has the DNA TGTGCCAGCAGCACAGGGGGTGGAATTTCGGGGGAGACCCAGTACTTC. This translates into CASSTGGGISGETQYF. The full variable domain, rest sourced from reference TRBV7-9 and TRBJ2-5, is DTGVSQNPRHKITKRGQNVTFRCDPISEHNRLYWYRQTLGQGPEFLTYFQNEAQLEKSRLLSDRFSAERPKGSFSTLEIQRTEQGDSAMYLCASSTGGGISGETQYFGPGTRLLVL.

In this sample, this clone turned up once. The chain uses TRBV7-8 and TRBJ1-1; 7 positions agree with TRBD1. Germline V gene sequence: CDR1 SGHVS, CDR2 FQNEAQ. This CDR3 spans 15 amino acids. The V and J ends lost 1 base and 4 bases, in that order; junction bases with no gene match: 6. This chain's CDR3 is CASSLVRQGFTEAFF. For the CDR3, the DNA is TGTGCCAGCAGCTTAGTCCGACAGGGTTTCACTGAAGCTTTCTTT.

The chain has TRBV11-1 and TRBJ2-3; TRBD2 agrees at 15 bases. This CDR3 has 16 residues. With V trimmed by 5 bases and J by 5 bases, 5 bases remained unmatched. Germline V gives CDR1 SGHAT, CDR2 FQDESV (reference sequence). The CDR3 protein is CASSAGLAGGQDTQYF. CDR3 bases: TGTGCCAGCAGCGCCGGACTAGCGGGAGGGCAAGATACGCAGTATTTT.

V usage is TRBV29-1 and J usage is TRBJ2-1; D gene unclear. The germline gives CDR1 SQVTM, CDR2 ANQGSEA. The CDR3 has 15 residues. The V end was cut by 3 bases, the J end by 0 bases, with 12 bases between. In nucleotides, the CDR3 is TGCAGCGTTGAGTCCTGGAGCAGCTCCTACAATGAGCAGTTCTTC. Protein sequence: CSVESWSSSYNEQFF.

This clone appeared once. The gene calls are TRBV27 and TRBJ2-5, with a weak D call TRBD1 (5 bases). Germline assignment: CDR1 MNHEY and CDR2 SMNVEV (reference sequence). The V and J ends lost 2 bases and 3 bases respectively, with 19 bases between them. The CDR3 extends over 17 amino acids. CDR3 region: CASSLGVWQGREETQYF. The CDR3 region has the DNA TGTGCCAGCAGTTTAGGCGTGTGGCAGGGAAGGGAAGAGACCCAGTACTTC.

DNA for the CDR3: TGCGCCAGCAGCCAAGAACTAGCGGTGGCCTACGAGCAGTACTTC. It is translated as CASSQELAVAYEQYF. This chain joins TRBV4-1 and TRBJ2-7, with TRBD2 matching over 8 bases. With V trimmed by 0 bases and J by 2 bases, 3 bases remained unmatched. Germline CDR1 is MGHRA and CDR2 is YSYEKL. This CDR3 region has 15 residues.

The table lists this clone with a count of one. The chain combines TRBV24-1 with TRBJ2-6; D call uncertain. V lost 6 bases and J 4 bases, leaving 12 bases between the germline ends. Germline CDR1 is KGHDR and CDR2 is SFDVKD. This CDR3 has 15 residues. The CDR3 DNA reads as TGTGCCACCAGTTCCACTTCGCCCGGGGCCAACGTCCTGACTTTC. As protein: CATSSTSPGANVLTF.

The rearrangement uses TRBV6-1 and TRBJ2-7; D uncertain. Between the trimmed V and J ends, which lost 2 bases and 4 bases, there was a span of 3 bases. The length of the CDR3 is 11 residues. Per the germline V gene, CDR1 is MNHNS and CDR2 is SASEGT. The CDR3 reads CASSEYYEQYF. The CDR3 DNA is TGTGCCAGCAGTGAATATTACGAGCAGTACTTC.

The sample holds many counts of this clone. This chain uses TRBV5-1 with TRBJ2-3; TRBD2 is a possible D gene (5 bases). CDR3 size: 14 residues. Trimming took off 5 bases at V and 0 bases at J, with 10 bases between the two ends. The germline gives CDR1 SGHRS, CDR2 YFSETQ. The CDR3 region is CASRRAASTDTQYF. CDR3 DNA sequence: TGCGCCAGCAGAAGAGCGGCCAGCACAGATACGCAGTATTTT.